The clone carrying this TCR beta chain was seen ten or more times. The target antigen is unknown. This specimen comes from a study of T cell repertoires in cytomegalovirus infection. About the research overall: Well-studied HLA-B-restricted epitopes and recently identified HLA-C-restricted epitopes of CMV were both used in the study. Indications came from public TCR beta signatures; they pointed to CMV infection and to a matching HLA type.

General observations from the study: The ex vivo response was dominated by HLA-C-restricted CMV-specific TCR beta clonotypes.

The V end was cut by 1 base, the J end by 2 bases, with 12 bases between. Germline CDR1 SGHTA, CDR2 FQGNSA. The CDR3 consists of 15 residues. TCRdb recomputed calls from the reads with MiXCR, one row per CDR3 protein. Of 65,000 to 85,000 distinct CDR3 sequences listed, about 27% were seen once; the top ten hold 50% to 70%. The TCR comes from a human donor in good health (CMV status not recorded). Some clones in this sample may be carry-over from other donors' samples. This chain connects TRBV7-2 to TRBJ2-7, with D maybe TRBD2 (5 bases). The starting material was CD8+ T cells from cultured PBMCs, obtained from culture after CMV antigen stimulation. The CDR3 region is CASSLGGGSTYEQYF. Written as DNA, the CDR3 is TGTGCCAGCAGCTTAGGAGGCGGGTCAACCTACGAGCAGTACTTC.